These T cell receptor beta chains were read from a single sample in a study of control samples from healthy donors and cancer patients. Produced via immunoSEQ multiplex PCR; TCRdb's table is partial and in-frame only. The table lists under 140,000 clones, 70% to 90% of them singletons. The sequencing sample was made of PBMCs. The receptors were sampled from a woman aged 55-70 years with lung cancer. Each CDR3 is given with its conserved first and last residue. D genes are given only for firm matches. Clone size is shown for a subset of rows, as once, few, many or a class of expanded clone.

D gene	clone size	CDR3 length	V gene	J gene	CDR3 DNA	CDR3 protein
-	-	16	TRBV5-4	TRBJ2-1	TGTGCCAGCAGCTTGGGTGGAGGTGGGTCCTACAATGAGCAGTTCTTC	CASSLGGGGSYNEQFF
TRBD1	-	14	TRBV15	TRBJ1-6	TGTGCCACCAGCAGGGGACAGGGGGTTTCGCCCCTCCACTTT	CATSRGQGVSPLHF
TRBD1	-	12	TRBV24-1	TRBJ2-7	TGTGCCACCTCCGGGACAGGAGGCGAGCAGTACTTC	CATSGTGGEQYF
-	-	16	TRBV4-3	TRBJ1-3	TGCGCCAGCAGCCAAGATTTAGGCTACTCTGGAAACACCATATATTTT	CASSQDLGYSGNTIYF
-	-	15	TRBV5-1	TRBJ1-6	TGCGCCAGCAGCTTGGAACAGGGCTTTAATTCACCCCTCCACTTT	CASSLEQGFNSPLHF
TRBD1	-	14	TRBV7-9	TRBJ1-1	TGTGCCAGTGGAGGACAGGGTCAGTACACTGAAGCTTTCTTT	CASGGQGQYTEAFF
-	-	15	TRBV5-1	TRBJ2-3	TGCGCCAGCAGCTTACAGGTTCCTAGCACAGATACGCAGTATTTT	CASSLQVPSTDTQYF
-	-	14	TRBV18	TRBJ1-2	TGTGCCAGCTCACCGCGCGGCCCTAACTATGGCTACACCTTC	CASSPRGPNYGYTF
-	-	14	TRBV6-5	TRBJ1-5	TGTGCCAGCAGTTCCATTGGGCTGCATCAGCCCCAGCATTTT	CASSSIGLHQPQHF
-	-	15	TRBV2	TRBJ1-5	TGTGCCAGCAGTGAAGCAGGACAAGATAATCAGGCCCAGCATTTT	CASSEAGQDNQAQHF
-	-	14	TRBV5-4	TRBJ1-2	TGTGCCAGCAGCTTGGCCAGGGCTGACTATGGCTACACCTTC	CASSLARADYGYTF
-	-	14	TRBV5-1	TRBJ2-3	TGCGCCAGCAGCTTCCGGGACGTCCGAGATACGCAGTATTTT	CASSFRDVRDTQYF
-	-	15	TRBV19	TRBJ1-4	TGTGCCAGTAGTCCACAGGGAGGGAGGAATGAAAAACTGTTTTTT	CASSPQGGRNEKLFF
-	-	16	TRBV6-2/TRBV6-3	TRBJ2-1	TGTGCCAGCAGTCCCCTCTCGGGGGCCTCCTACAATGAGCAGTTCTTC	CASSPLSGASYNEQFF
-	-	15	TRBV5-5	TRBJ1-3	TGTGCCAGCAGTTTTACAGATCACTCTGGAAACACCATATATTTT	CASSFTDHSGNTIYF
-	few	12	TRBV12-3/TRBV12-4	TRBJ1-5	TGTGCCAGCAGTTTAGTCCCTCAGCCCCAGCATTTT	CASSLVPQPQHF
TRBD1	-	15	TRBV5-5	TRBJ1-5	TGTGCCAGCAGCGACGCGGGACAGTTCAATCAGCCCCAGCATTTT	CASSDAGQFNQPQHF
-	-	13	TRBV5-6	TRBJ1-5	TGTGCCAGCAGCCTCAATAGCAATCAGCCCCAGCATTTT	CASSLNSNQPQHF
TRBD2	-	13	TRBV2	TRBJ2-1	TGTGCCAGCAGTCTAGCGGGGGGGCACGAGCAGTTCTTC	CASSLAGGHEQFF
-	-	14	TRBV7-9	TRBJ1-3	TGTGCCAGCAGCCCCCCAGAGGCTGGAAACACCATATATTTT	CASSPPEAGNTIYF
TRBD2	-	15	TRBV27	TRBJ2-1	TGTGCCAGCAGTCGGTTAGCGGGGGCATACAATGAGCAGTTCTTC	CASSRLAGAYNEQFF
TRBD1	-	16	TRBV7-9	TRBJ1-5	TGTGCCAGCAGCTTATCTCGGACAGGGCGGCGGCAGCCCCAGCATTTT	CASSLSRTGRRQPQHF
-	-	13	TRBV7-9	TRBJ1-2	TGTGCCAGCAGAGGACCGGGACCCGAGGGCTACACCTTC	CASRGPGPEGYTF
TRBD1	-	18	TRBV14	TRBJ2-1	TGTGCCAGCAGCCCTGGACCCGGGACAGGGAATTACCACAATGAGCAGTTCTTC	CASSPGPGTGNYHNEQFF
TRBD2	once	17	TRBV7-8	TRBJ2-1	TGTGCCAGCAGCTTACTAGCGGGAGCCTCGTCCTACAATGAGCAGTTCTTC	CASSLLAGASSYNEQFF
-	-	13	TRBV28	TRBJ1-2	TGTGCCACACCTGGGGGGGATAACTATGGCTACACCTTC	CATPGGDNYGYTF
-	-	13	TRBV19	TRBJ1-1	TGTGCCAGTAGCCAAGGATGGCGGACTGAAGCTTTCTTT	CASSQGWRTEAFF
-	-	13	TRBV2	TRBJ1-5	TGTGCCAGCAGCGGCGGGACCTATCAGCCCCAGCATTTT	CASSGGTYQPQHF
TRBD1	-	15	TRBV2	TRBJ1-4	TGTGCCAGCAGCTACAGGGGGCCGACTAATGAAAAACTGTTTTTT	CASSYRGPTNEKLFF
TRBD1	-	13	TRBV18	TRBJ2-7	TGTGCCAGCTCCCCAGGGGGCTCCTACGAGCAGTACTTC	CASSPGGSYEQYF
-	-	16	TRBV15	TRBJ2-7	TGTGCCACCAGCAGAGATCTTAACGGGGGCTCCTACGAGCAGTACTTC	CATSRDLNGGSYEQYF
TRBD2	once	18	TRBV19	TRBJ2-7	TGTGCCAGTAGAAAAACTAGCGGGGGGACTTGTAGCTCCTACGAGCAGTACTTC	CASRKTSGGTCSSYEQYF
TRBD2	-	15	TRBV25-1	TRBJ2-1	TGTGCCAGCCATTTGACTAGCTATTCCTACAATGAGCAGTTCTTC	CASHLTSYSYNEQFF
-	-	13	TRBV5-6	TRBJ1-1	TGTGCCAGCAGCTTGGAGGTGGGCACTGAAGCTTTCTTT	CASSLEVGTEAFF
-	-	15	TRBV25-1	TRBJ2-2	TGTGCCAGCAGCCCCCAATTGGGGCCAACCGGGGAGCTGTTTTTT	CASSPQLGPTGELFF
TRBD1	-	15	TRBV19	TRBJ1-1	TGTGCCAGTACAGCGACAGGGACTCCTTCCACTGAAGCTTTCTTT	CASTATGTPSTEAFF
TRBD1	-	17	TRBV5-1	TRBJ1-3	TGCGCCAGCAGCTTGGAGGGGACAGGGTCCTCTGGAAACACCATATATTTT	CASSLEGTGSSGNTIYF
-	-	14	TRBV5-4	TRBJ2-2	TGTGCCAGCAGCTTGGCATCAGGGGACGGGGAGCTGTTTTTT	CASSLASGDGELFF
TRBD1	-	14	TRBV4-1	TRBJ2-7	TGCGCCAGCAGCCAAGGGCAGGGGGCTTACGAGCAGTACTTC	CASSQGQGAYEQYF
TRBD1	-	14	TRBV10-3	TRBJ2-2	TGTGCCATCACCGGGACAGCTAACACCGGGGAGCTGTTTTTT	CAITGTANTGELFF
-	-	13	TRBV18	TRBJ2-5	TGTGCCAGCTCACCGGGGGAGGTGGAGACCCAGTACTTC	CASSPGEVETQYF
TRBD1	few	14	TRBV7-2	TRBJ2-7	TGTGCCAGCAGCTCGGGACAGGGTTTGTACGAGCAGTACTTC	CASSSGQGLYEQYF
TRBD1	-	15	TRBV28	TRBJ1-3	TGTGCCAGCAGTGCACAGGGGGCTTCTGGAAACACCATATATTTT	CASSAQGASGNTIYF
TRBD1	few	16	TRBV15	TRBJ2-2	TGTGCCACCAGCAGGGGACAGGGCACGAACACCGGGGAGCTGTTTTTT	CATSRGQGTNTGELFF
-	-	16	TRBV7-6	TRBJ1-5	TGTGCCAGCAGCTTAGGAGGCAGGTTTAGCAATCAGCCCCAGCATTTT	CASSLGGRFSNQPQHF
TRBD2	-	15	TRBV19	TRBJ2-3	TGTGCCAGTAGATTAACTAGCGGGAGTGCAGATACGCAGTATTTT	CASRLTSGSADTQYF
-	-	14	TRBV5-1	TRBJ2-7	TGCGCCAGCAGCTTGATCGGCGGGGAGGTCGAGCAGTACTTC	CASSLIGGEVEQYF
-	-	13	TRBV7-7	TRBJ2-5	TGTGCTAGCACCGTGGGGGCACAAGAGACCCAGTACTTC	CASTVGAQETQYF
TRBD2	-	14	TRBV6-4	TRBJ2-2	TGTGCCAGCAGTGAACTAGCGGAGACCGGGGAGCTGTTTTTT	CASSELAETGELFF
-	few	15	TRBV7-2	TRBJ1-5	TGTGCCAGCAGCTCGGGGGGAAGGGTGGGGCAGCCCCAGCATTTT	CASSSGGRVGQPQHF
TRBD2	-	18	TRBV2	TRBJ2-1	TGTGCCAGCAGTGGCCAGCCGCTTGGACTAGCGGGAGTAGGTGAGCAGTTCTTC	CASSGQPLGLAGVGEQFF